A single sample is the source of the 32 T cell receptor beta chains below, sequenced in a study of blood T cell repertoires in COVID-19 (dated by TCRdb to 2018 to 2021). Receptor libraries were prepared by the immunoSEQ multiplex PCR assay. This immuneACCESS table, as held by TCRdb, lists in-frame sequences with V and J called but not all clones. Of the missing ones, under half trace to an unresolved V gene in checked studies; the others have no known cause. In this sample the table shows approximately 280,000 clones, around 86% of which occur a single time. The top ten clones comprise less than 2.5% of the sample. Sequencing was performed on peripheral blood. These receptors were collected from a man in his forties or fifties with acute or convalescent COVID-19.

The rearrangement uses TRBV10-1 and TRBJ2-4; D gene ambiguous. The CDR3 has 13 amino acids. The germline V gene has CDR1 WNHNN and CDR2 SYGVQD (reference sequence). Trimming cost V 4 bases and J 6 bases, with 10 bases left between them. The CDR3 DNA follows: TGCGCCAGCAGTGGCAGCAGGCTAAACATTCAGTACTTC. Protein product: CASSGSRLNIQYF.

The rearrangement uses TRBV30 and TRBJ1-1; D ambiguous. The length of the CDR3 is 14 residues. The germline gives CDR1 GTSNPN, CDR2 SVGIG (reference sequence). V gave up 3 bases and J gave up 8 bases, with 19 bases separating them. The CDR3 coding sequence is TGTGCCTGGAGCGAAACCCCGACTGGCCGCGAAGCTTTCTTT. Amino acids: CAWSETPTGREAFF.

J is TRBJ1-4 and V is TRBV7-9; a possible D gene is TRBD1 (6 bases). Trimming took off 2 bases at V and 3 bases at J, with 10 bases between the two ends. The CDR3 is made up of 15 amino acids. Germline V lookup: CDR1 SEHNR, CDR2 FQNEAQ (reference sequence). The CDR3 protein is CASSLMGAPNEKLFF. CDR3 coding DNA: TGTGCCAGCAGCTTAATGGGGGCCCCTAATGAAAAACTGTTTTTT.

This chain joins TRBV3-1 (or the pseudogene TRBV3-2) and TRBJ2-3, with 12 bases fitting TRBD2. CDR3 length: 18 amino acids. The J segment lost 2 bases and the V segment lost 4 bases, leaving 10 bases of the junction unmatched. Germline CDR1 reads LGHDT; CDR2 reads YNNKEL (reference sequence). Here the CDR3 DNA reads TGTGCCAGCAGCCGGTCTAGCGGGGGGGGGTTCTACACAGATACGCAGTATTTT. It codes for CASSRSSGGGFYTDTQYF.

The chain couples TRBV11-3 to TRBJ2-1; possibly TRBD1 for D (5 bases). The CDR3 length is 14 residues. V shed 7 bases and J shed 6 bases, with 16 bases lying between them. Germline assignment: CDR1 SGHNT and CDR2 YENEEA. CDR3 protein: CASTMGRETNEQFF. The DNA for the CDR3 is TGTGCCAGCACCATGGGGCGCGAGACCAATGAGCAGTTCTTC.

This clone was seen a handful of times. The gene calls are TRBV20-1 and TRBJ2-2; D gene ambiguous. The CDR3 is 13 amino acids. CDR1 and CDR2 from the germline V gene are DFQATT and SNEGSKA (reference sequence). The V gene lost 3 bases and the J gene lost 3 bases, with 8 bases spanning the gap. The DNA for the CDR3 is TGCAGTGCTAGTAACTATCACACCGGGGAGCTGTTTTTT. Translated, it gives CSASNYHTGELFF.

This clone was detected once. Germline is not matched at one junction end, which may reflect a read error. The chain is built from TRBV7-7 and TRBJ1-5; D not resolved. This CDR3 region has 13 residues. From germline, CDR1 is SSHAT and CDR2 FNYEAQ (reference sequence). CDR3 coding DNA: TGTGCTAGCAGCTTGGGCCCCAATCAGCCCCAGCATTTT. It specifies CASSLGPNQPQHF.

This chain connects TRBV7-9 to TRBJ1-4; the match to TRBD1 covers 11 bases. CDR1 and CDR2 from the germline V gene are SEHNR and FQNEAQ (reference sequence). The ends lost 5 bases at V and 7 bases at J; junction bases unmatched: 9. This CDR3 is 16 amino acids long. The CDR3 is CASSLPRGQGGEKLFF. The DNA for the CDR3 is TGTGCCAGCAGCCTACCAAGGGGACAGGGGGGTGAAAAACTGTTTTTT.

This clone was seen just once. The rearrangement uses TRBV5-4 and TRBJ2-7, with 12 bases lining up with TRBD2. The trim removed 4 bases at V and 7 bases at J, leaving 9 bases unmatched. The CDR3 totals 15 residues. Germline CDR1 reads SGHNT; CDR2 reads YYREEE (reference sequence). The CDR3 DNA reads TGTGCCAGCAGCAACACCCTAGCGGGGGGGCGTGAGCAGTACTTC. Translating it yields CASSNTLAGGREQYF.

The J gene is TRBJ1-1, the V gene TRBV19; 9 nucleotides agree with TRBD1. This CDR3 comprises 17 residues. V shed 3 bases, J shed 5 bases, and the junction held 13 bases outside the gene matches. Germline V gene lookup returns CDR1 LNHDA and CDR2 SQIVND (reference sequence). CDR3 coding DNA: TGTGCCAGTAGTATTTCGCGCTCTCGACAGGGGGGGACTGAAGCTTTCTTT. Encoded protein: CASSISRSRQGGTEAFF.

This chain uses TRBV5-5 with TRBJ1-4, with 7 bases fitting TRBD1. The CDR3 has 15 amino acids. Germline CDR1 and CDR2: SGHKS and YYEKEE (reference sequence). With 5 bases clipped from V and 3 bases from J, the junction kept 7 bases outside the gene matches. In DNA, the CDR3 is TGTGCCAGCAGTTACCGACAGGGCGCTAATGAAAAACTGTTTTTT. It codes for CASSYRQGANEKLFF. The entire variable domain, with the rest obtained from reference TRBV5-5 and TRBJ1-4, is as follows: DAGVTQSPTHLIKTRGQQVTLRCSPISGHKSVSWYQQVLGQGPQFIFQYYEKEERGRGNFPDRFSARQFPNYSSELNVNALLLGDSALYLCASSYRQGANEKLFFGSGTQLSVL.

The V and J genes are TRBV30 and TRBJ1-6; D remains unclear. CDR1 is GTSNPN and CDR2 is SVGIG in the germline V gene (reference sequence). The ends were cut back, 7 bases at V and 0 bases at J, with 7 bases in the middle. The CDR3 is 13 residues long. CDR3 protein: CAYTSSYNSPLHF. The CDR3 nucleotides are TGTGCCTATACGAGCTCCTATAATTCACCCCTCCACTTT.

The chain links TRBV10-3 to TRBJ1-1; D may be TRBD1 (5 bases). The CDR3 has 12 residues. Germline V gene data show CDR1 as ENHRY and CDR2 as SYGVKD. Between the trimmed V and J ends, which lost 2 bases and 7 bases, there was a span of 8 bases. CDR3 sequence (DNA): TGTGCCATCAGTGAGGTAGACAGTGAAGCTTTCTTT. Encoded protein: CAISEVDSEAFF.

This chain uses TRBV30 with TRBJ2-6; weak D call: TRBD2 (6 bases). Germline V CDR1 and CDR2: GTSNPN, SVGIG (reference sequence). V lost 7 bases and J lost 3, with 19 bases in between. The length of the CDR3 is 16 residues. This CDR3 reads CASPARGGFGANVLTF. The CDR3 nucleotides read TGTGCCTCCCCGGCGAGGGGAGGATTTGGGGCCAACGTCCTGACTTTC.

The CDR3 DNA follows: TGTGCCATCAGTGAGGGGGAGGGGACAGGGTCACCCCTCCACTTT. Protein product: CAISEGEGTGSPLHF. J is TRBJ1-6 and V is TRBV10-3, with 9 bases fitting TRBD1. Germline CDR1 and CDR2: ENHRY and SYGVKD. The V gene end was trimmed by 2 bases and the J gene end by 10 bases; junction bases not matched to a gene: 6. This CDR3 has 15 amino acids.

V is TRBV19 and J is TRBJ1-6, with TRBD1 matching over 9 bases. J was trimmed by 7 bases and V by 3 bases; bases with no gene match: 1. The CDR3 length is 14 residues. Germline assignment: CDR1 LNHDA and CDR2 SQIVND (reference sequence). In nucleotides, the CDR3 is TGTGCCAGTAGTATGGGGACAGGGAATTCACCCCTCCACTTT. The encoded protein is CASSMGTGNSPLHF.

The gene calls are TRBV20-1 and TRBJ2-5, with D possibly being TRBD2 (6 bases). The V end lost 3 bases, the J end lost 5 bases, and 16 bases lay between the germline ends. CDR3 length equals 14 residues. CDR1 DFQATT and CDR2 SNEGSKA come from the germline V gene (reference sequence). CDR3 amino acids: CSASDLASMETQYF. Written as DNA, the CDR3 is TGCAGTGCTAGTGACCTAGCGAGTATGGAGACCCAGTACTTC.

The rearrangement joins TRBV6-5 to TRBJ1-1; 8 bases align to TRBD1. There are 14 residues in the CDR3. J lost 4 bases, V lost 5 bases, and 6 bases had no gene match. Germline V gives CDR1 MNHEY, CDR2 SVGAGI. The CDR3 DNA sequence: TGTGCCAGCAGTCTGGACAGGGAAGGCACTGAAGCTTTCTTT. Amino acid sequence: CASSLDREGTEAFF.

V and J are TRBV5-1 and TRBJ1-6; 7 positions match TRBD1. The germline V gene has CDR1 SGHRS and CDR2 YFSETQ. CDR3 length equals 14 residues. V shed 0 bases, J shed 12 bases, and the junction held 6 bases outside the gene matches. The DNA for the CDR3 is TGCGCCAGCAGCTTGGAGGGGGCCGTACGACCCCTCCACTTT. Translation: CASSLEGAVRPLHF.

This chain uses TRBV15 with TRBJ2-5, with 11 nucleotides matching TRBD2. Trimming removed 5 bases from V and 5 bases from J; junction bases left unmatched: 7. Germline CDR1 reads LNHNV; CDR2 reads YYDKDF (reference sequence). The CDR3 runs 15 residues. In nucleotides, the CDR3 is TGTGCCACCAGCGGGTTAGCGGGGGGGTGGGAGACCCAGTACTTC. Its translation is CATSGLAGGWETQYF. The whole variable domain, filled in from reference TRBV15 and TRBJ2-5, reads DAMVIQNPRYQVTQFGKPVTLSCSQTLNHNVMYWYQQKSSQAPKLLFHYYDKDFNNEADTPDNFQSRRPNTSFCFLDIRSPGLGDTAMYLCATSGLAGGWETQYFGPGTRLLVL.

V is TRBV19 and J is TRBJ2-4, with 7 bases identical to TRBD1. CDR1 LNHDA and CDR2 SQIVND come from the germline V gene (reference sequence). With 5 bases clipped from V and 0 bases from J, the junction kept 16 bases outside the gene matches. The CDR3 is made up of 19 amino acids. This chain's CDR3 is CASSDDRAEIKLAKNIQYF. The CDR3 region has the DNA TGTGCCAGTAGTGATGACAGGGCCGAGATTAAATTAGCCAAAAACATTCAGTACTTC.

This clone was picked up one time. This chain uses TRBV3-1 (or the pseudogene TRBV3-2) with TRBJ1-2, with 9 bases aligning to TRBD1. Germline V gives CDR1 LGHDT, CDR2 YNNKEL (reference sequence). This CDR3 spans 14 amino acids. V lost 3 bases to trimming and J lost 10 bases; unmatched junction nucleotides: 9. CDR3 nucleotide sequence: TGTGCCAGCAGCCACTTTGGACAGGGGAGTTTCTACACCTTC. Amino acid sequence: CASSHFGQGSFYTF.

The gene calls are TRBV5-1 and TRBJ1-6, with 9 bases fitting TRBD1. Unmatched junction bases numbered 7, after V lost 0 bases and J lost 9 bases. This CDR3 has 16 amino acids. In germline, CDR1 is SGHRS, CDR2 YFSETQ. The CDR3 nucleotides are TGCGCCAGCAGCTTGGGACAGGGGGGCTCGGGTTCACCCCTCCACTTT. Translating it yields CASSLGQGGSGSPLHF.

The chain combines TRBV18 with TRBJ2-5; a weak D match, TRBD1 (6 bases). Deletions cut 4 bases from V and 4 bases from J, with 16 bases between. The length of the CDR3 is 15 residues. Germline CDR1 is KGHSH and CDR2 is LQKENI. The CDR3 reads CASSRTETVGETQYF. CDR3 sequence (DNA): TGTGCCAGCTCACGGACAGAAACAGTAGGAGAGACCCAGTACTTC. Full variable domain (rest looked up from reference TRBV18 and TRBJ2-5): NAGVMQNPRHLVRRRGQEARLRCSPMKGHSHVYWYRQLPEEGLKFMVYLQKENIIDESGMPKERFSAEFPKEGPSILRIQQVVRGDSAAYFCASSRTETVGETQYFGPGTRLLVL.

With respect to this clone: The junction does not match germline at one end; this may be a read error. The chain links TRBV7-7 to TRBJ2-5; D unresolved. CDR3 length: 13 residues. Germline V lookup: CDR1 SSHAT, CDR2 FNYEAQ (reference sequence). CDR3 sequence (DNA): TGTGCTAGCAGCTTTGAACGGCAAGAGACCCAGTACTTC. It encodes CASSFERQETQYF.

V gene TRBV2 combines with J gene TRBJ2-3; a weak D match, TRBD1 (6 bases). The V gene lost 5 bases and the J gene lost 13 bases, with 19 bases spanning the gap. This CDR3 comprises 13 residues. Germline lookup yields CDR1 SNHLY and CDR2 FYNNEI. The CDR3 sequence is CASSPTGPPREYF. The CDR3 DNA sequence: TGTGCCAGCAGTCCGACAGGTCCCCCTCGGGAGTATTTT. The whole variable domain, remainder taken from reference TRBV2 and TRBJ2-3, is EPEVTQTPSHQVTQMGQEVILRCVPISNHLYFYWYRQILGQKVEFLVSFYNNEISEKSEIFDDQFSVERPDGSNFTLKIRSTKLEDSAMYFCASSPTGPPREYFGPGTRLTVL.

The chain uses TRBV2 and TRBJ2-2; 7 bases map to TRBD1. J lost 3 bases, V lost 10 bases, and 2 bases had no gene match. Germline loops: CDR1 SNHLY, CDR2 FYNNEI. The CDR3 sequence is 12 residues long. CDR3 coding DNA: TGTGCCACCGGGACAGACACCGGGGAGCTGTTTTTT. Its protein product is CATGTDTGELFF.

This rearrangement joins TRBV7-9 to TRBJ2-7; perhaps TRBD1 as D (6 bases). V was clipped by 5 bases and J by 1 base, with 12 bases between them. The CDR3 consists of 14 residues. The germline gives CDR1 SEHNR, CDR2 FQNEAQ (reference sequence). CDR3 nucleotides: TGTGCCAGCAGCCCGGACAGTGAGTCCTACGAGCAGTACTTC. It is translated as CASSPDSESYEQYF.

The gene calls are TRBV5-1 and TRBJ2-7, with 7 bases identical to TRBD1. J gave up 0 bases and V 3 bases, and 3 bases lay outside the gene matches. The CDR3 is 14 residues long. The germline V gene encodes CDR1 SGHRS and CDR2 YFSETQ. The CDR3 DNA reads TGCGCCAGCAGCTGGGGGACAGTCTCCTACGAGCAGTACTTC. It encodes CASSWGTVSYEQYF.

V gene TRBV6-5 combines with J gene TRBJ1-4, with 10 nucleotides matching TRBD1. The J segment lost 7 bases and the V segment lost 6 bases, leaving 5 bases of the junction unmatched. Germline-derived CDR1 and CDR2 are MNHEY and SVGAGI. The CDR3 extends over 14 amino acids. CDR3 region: CASSFGQGGEKLFF. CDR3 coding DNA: TGTGCCAGCAGCTTTGGACAGGGGGGTGAAAAACTGTTTTTT.

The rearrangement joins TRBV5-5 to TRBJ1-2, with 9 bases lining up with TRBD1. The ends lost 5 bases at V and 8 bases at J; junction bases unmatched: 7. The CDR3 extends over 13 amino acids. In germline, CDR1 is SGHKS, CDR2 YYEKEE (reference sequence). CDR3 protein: CASSLTGGKGYTF. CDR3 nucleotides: TGTGCCAGCAGTCTCACAGGGGGCAAGGGCTACACCTTC.

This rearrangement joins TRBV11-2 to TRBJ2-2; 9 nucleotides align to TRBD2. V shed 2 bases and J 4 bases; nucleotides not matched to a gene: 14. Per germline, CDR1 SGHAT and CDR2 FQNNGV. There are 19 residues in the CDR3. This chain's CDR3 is CASSLRSGGLPRGTGELFF. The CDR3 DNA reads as TGTGCCAGCAGCTTAAGGAGCGGGGGGCTCCCCCGGGGCACCGGGGAGCTGTTTTTT.